This passage covers 28 T cell receptor beta chains from one sample sequenced in a study of control samples from healthy donors and cancer patients. Method: immunoSEQ multiplex PCR; TCRdb's copy keeps in-frame clones and lacks some. The repertoire has about 92,000 clones, roughly 82% of them found once; the top ten carry over 7.5%. The sample consisted of blood. The origin of the receptors is a woman aged 55-69 years in good health.

The rearrangement links TRBV9 to TRBJ2-3; no clear D. The CDR3 has 15 residues. Germline V lookup: CDR1 SGDLS, CDR2 YYNGEE. The V end was cut by 0 bases, the J end by 2 bases, with 10 bases between. CDR3 nucleotide sequence: TGTGCCAGCAGCGTAGGATGGGTGGACACAGATACGCAGTATTTT. This encodes CASSVGWVDTDTQYF.

This chain connects TRBV10-1 to TRBJ2-3, with 9 bases matching TRBD2. The CDR3 has 15 amino acids. The V segment lost 6 bases and the J segment 2 bases; nucleotides outside the gene matches: 6. CDR1 is WNHNN and CDR2 is SYGVQD in the germline V gene (reference sequence). Written as DNA, the CDR3 is TGCGCCAGCAGGGAAACTAGCGGGTTCACAGATACGCAGTATTTT. It encodes CASRETSGFTDTQYF.

This clone was detected once. J is TRBJ2-6 and V is TRBV2; D remains ambiguous. Per germline, CDR1 SNHLY and CDR2 FYNNEI. V lost 4 bases, J lost 0 bases, and 10 bases lay in between. This CDR3 is built from 16 residues. Here the CDR3 DNA reads TGTGCCAGCAGTGGTGCATATATCTCTGGGGCCAACGTCCTGACTTTC. Its protein is CASSGAYISGANVLTF.

The gene calls are TRBV28 and TRBJ2-2; D may be TRBD1 (5 bases). V dropped 3 bases and J dropped 7 bases, with 15 bases sitting between them. Germline V lookup: CDR1 MDHEN, CDR2 SYDVKM. This CDR3 comprises 15 residues. The CDR3 protein is CASSFRGPYRGELFF. In DNA, the CDR3 is TGTGCCAGCAGTTTTAGGGGTCCCTATCGCGGGGAGCTGTTTTTT.

This sequence joins TRBV19 and TRBJ2-4, with 8 bases aligning to TRBD1. Per the germline V gene, CDR1 is LNHDA and CDR2 is SQIVND (reference sequence). CDR3 size: 17 residues. J gave up 0 bases and V 4 bases, and 8 bases lay outside the gene matches. CDR3 bases: TGTGCCAGTAGTACCGCGGATACAGGGGGAGCCAAAAACATTCAGTACTTC. Protein product: CASSTADTGGAKNIQYF.

This clone was observed a few times. This CDR3 reads CASSPDRGNGYTF. Written as DNA, the CDR3 is TGTGCCAGCTCACCAGACAGGGGCAATGGCTACACCTTC. The chain employs TRBV18 and TRBJ1-2; 8 bases fit TRBD1. J lost 6 bases, V lost 2 bases, and 2 bases had no gene match. CDR1 is KGHSH, CDR2 LQKENI, per germline. CDR3 length: 13 residues. Full variable domain (missing parts from reference TRBV18 and TRBJ1-2): NAGVMQNPRHLVRRRGQEARLRCSPMKGHSHVYWYRQLPEEGLKFMVYLQKENIIDESGMPKERFSAEFPKEGPSILRIQQVVRGDSAAYFCASSPDRGNGYTFGSGTRLTVV.

This chain connects TRBV7-9 to TRBJ1-3; no clear D gene. The CDR3 extends over 13 amino acids. CDR1 is SEHNR and CDR2 is FQNEAQ in the germline V gene (reference sequence). Trimming cost V 7 bases and J 8 bases, with 15 bases left between them. The CDR3 DNA follows: TGTGCCAGCAATCAGCGGGTTTCAGACACCATATATTTT. Protein product: CASNQRVSDTIYF.

The chain has TRBV12-5 and TRBJ1-1; D is undetermined. The CDR3 loop spans 15 amino acids. The germline V and J ends were trimmed by 6 bases and 3 bases, with 17 bases remaining between them. Germline CDR1 is LGHNT and CDR2 is FRNRAP. The CDR3 region has the DNA TGTGCTAGTGGCTCCAACGCAGGCCCGTACACTGAAGCTTTCTTT. Translation gives CASGSNAGPYTEAFF.

The chain has TRBV6-5 and TRBJ2-7; 9 bases line up with TRBD1. Germline CDR1 is MNHEY and CDR2 is SVGAGI. The CDR3 totals 15 residues. V lost 0 bases, J lost 1 base, and 1 base stayed unmatched. CDR3 DNA: TGTGCCAGCAGTTACTCGGGACAGGGTTCCTACGAGCAGTACTTC. It specifies CASSYSGQGSYEQYF.

The chain is built from TRBV7-2 and TRBJ2-1; D is possibly TRBD2 (6 bases). The CDR3 length is 14 residues. V lost 6 bases, J lost 7 bases, and 16 bases lay in between. Germline loops: CDR1 SGHTA, CDR2 FQGNSA. The CDR3, as DNA: TGTGCCAGCAGTGGCTCGGTTGGGGGGAATGAGCAGTTCTTC. Residues: CASSGSVGGNEQFF. The full variable domain, with the rest looked up from reference TRBV7-2 and TRBJ2-1, is GAGVSQSPSNKVTEKGKDVELRCDPISGHTALYWYRQSLGQGLEFLIYFQGNSAPDKSGLPSDRFSAERTGGSVSTLTIQRTQQEDSAVYLCASSGSVGGNEQFFGPGTRLTVL.

This clone was counted a single time. The chain carries TRBV11-2 and TRBJ1-3; D gene ambiguous. The germline V gene encodes CDR1 SGHAT and CDR2 FQNNGV. Deletions cut 5 bases from V and 4 bases from J, with 12 bases between. The CDR3 covers 14 residues. The CDR3 bases are TGTGCCAGCAGCGTACGGAGATCCGGAAACACCATATATTTT. This translates into CASSVRRSGNTIYF. The variable domain in full, completed from reference TRBV11-2 and TRBJ1-3, reads EAGVAQSPRYKIIEKRQSVAFWCNPISGHATLYWYQQILGQGPKLLIQFQNNGVVDDSQLPKDRFSAERLKGVDSTLKIQPAKLEDSAVYLCASSVRRSGNTIYFGEGSWLTVV.

The chain links TRBV3-1 (or the pseudogene TRBV3-2) to TRBJ2-7; no definite D call. The ends were cut back, 6 bases at V and 7 bases at J, with 16 bases in the middle. The germline gives CDR1 LGHDT, CDR2 YNNKEL (reference sequence). The CDR3 length is 13 residues. DNA of the CDR3: TGTGCCAGCAGTCTCACAGTCAAAAGGGAGCAGTACTTC. Encoded protein: CASSLTVKREQYF.

The rearrangement joins TRBV19 to TRBJ1-1, with 10 bases that match TRBD1. CDR3 length: 18 amino acids. Trimming took 1 base from V and 5 from J; bases not matched to a gene: 13. CDR1 and CDR2 from the germline V gene are LNHDA and SQIVND (reference sequence). The CDR3: CASSIVGTGAKMGTEAFF. CDR3 DNA sequence: TGTGCCAGTAGTATAGTAGGGACAGGGGCGAAGATGGGGACTGAAGCTTTCTTT.

This chain connects TRBV18 to TRBJ2-1; 14 positions match TRBD2. V lost 0 bases to trimming and J lost 2 bases; unmatched junction nucleotides: 9. The CDR3 sequence is 20 residues long. Germline CDR1 is KGHSH and CDR2 is LQKENI. CDR3 in amino acids: CASSPPIGLAGGGAYNEQFF. The CDR3 DNA follows: TGTGCCAGCTCACCACCCATTGGACTAGCGGGAGGAGGGGCCTACAATGAGCAGTTCTTC. The complete variable domain, with remaining parts taken from reference TRBV18 and TRBJ2-1, reads NAGVMQNPRHLVRRRGQEARLRCSPMKGHSHVYWYRQLPEEGLKFMVYLQKENIIDESGMPKERFSAEFPKEGPSILRIQQVVRGDSAAYFCASSPPIGLAGGGAYNEQFFGPGTRLTVL.

Here the CDR3 DNA reads TGTGCCAGCAGCTTCAGCCTCCTAGGGGGGGAGCAGTACTTC. It codes for CASSFSLLGGEQYF. The chain links TRBV7-2 to TRBJ2-7, with D perhaps given as TRBD1 or TRBD2 (6 bases each). Germline CDR1 SGHTA, CDR2 FQGNSA. This CDR3 is built from 14 residues. Between the trimmed V and J ends, which lost 3 bases and 7 bases, there was a span of 16 bases. The whole variable domain, filled in from reference TRBV7-2 and TRBJ2-7, reads GAGVSQSPSNKVTEKGKDVELRCDPISGHTALYWYRQSLGQGLEFLIYFQGNSAPDKSGLPSDRFSAERTGGSVSTLTIQRTQQEDSAVYLCASSFSLLGGEQYFGPGTRLTVT.

This clone appeared a few times. The CDR3: CASSFGQPQHF. CDR3 coding DNA: TGTGCCAGCAGTTTCGGCCAGCCCCAGCATTTT. The chain couples TRBV28 to TRBJ1-5; D remains unclear. Deletions cut 3 bases from V and 7 bases from J, with 4 bases between. The germline V gene has CDR1 MDHEN and CDR2 SYDVKM. The CDR3 spans 11 residues.

This sequence joins TRBV9 and TRBJ2-5; TRBD2 agrees at 9 bases. The junction had 11 bases not matched to a gene; V was cut back by 4 bases and J by 4 bases. The CDR3 loop spans 16 amino acids. Germline V CDR1 and CDR2: SGDLS, YYNGEE. CDR3 DNA: TGTGCCAGCAGCCCGCATACAGCGGGGGGCGGAGAGACCCAGTACTTC. Its protein is CASSPHTAGGGETQYF.

The chain employs TRBV2 and TRBJ1-2; possible D gene TRBD1, 6 bases. This CDR3 comprises 14 residues. CDR1 and CDR2 (germline): SNHLY, FYNNEI. V lost 4 bases to trimming and J lost 4 bases, with 13 bases between them. CDR3 protein: CASSAEGGFYGYTF. CDR3 sequence (DNA): TGTGCCAGCAGTGCTGAGGGGGGATTCTATGGCTACACCTTC.

This chain uses TRBV12-3 or TRBV12-4 with TRBJ1-4; no reliable D call. This CDR3 spans 13 amino acids. The V end lost 2 bases, the J end lost 7 bases, and 8 bases lay between the germline ends. The CDR3 nucleotides are TGTGCCAGCAGTTTAAGATCGGGTGAAAAACTGTTTTTT. Translating it yields CASSLRSGEKLFF.

The J gene is TRBJ1-3, the V gene TRBV4-1, with D hard to call. The V gene lost 1 base and the J gene lost 9 bases, with 13 bases spanning the gap. The CDR3 loop spans 14 amino acids. Per the germline V gene, CDR1 is MGHRA and CDR2 is YSYEKL. Here the CDR3 DNA reads TGCGCCAGCAGCCAAGGACCACCTTGGTCCACCATATATTTT. Protein product: CASSQGPPWSTIYF.

This sequence joins TRBV2 and TRBJ2-7; a possible D gene is TRBD1 (7 bases). Germline lookup yields CDR1 SNHLY and CDR2 FYNNEI. CDR3 length equals 16 residues. Deletions cut 6 bases from V and 0 bases from J, with 18 bases between. Here the CDR3 reads CASRPSQGGRSYEQYF. CDR3 nucleotide sequence: TGTGCCAGCAGGCCCTCCCAGGGGGGACGCTCCTACGAGCAGTACTTC.

V usage is TRBV2 and J usage is TRBJ1-2, with 7 nucleotides matching TRBD1. V was pared by 8 bases and J by 0 bases, with 9 bases of the junction left unmatched. Germline-derived CDR1 and CDR2 are SNHLY and FYNNEI. This CDR3 is 15 amino acids long. The CDR3 reads CASGRFRGANYGYTF. The CDR3, as DNA: TGTGCCAGCGGCAGATTCAGGGGGGCTAACTATGGCTACACCTTC. The full variable domain, with the rest looked up from reference TRBV2 and TRBJ1-2, is EPEVTQTPSHQVTQMGQEVILRCVPISNHLYFYWYRQILGQKVEFLVSFYNNEISEKSEIFDDQFSVERPDGSNFTLKIRSTKLEDSAMYFCASGRFRGANYGYTFGSGTRLTVV.

This clone was observed a few times. J is TRBJ2-7 and V is TRBV6-5; 7 bases match TRBD2. This CDR3 has 14 amino acids. The J segment lost 0 bases and the V segment lost 6 bases, leaving 5 bases of the junction unmatched. Germline V gene lookup returns CDR1 MNHEY and CDR2 SVGAGI. Here the CDR3 reads CASRWTRNSYEQYF. The CDR3 DNA is TGTGCCAGCAGATGGACTAGAAACTCCTACGAGCAGTACTTC.

This chain connects TRBV6-5 to TRBJ1-4; tentatively, D is TRBD1 (6 bases). Germline loops: CDR1 MNHEY, CDR2 SVGAGI. V was cut by 0 bases and J by 7 bases, with 12 bases left in between. The CDR3 is 15 residues long. Written as DNA, the CDR3 is TGTGCCAGCAGTTACTCCGGGGGGCGCGTTGAAAAACTGTTTTTT. This codes for CASSYSGGRVEKLFF.

V and J are TRBV11-2 and TRBJ2-1, with TRBD2 as a possible D gene (6 bases). Trimming pared 0 bases from V and 10 bases from J, leaving 10 bases between. The CDR3 runs 13 residues. Germline V gene data show CDR1 as SGHAT and CDR2 as FQNNGV. DNA for the CDR3: TGTGCCAGCAGCTTAGATCCCCTAGCGGAGCAGTTCTTC. Residues: CASSLDPLAEQFF. Drawing the rest from reference TRBV11-2 and TRBJ2-1, the complete variable domain is EAGVAQSPRYKIIEKRQSVAFWCNPISGHATLYWYQQILGQGPKLLIQFQNNGVVDDSQLPKDRFSAERLKGVDSTLKIQPAKLEDSAVYLCASSLDPLAEQFFGPGTRLTVL.

The V gene is TRBV15, the J gene TRBJ1-2; no firm D call. Trimming removed 0 bases at V and 4 bases at J, with 15 bases between. CDR3 length: 16 amino acids. The germline CDR1 and CDR2 sequences are LNHNV and YYDKDF (reference sequence). CDR3 sequence reads: CATSRDKAESVYGYTF. In DNA form, the CDR3 reads TGTGCCACCAGCAGAGATAAGGCTGAGAGCGTCTATGGCTACACCTTC.

The J gene is TRBJ2-3, the V gene TRBV27, with D unclear. The germline V and J ends were trimmed by 5 bases and 2 bases, with 8 bases remaining between them. Germline CDR1 MNHEY, CDR2 SMNVEV (reference sequence). The length of the CDR3 is 13 residues. CDR3 sequence reads: CASSNRLTDTQYF. Here the CDR3 DNA reads TGTGCCAGCAGTAACCGCCTCACAGATACGCAGTATTTT.

The V and J genes are TRBV6-5 and TRBJ1-2; a possible D gene is TRBD1 (5 bases). Deletions cut 2 bases from V and 7 bases from J, with 8 bases between. Looked up from germline, CDR1 is MNHEY and CDR2 is SVGAGI. The CDR3 spans 12 residues. CDR3 in DNA: TGTGCCAGCAGTTACAAGGGGTTTGGCTACACCTTC. Protein: CASSYKGFGYTF.